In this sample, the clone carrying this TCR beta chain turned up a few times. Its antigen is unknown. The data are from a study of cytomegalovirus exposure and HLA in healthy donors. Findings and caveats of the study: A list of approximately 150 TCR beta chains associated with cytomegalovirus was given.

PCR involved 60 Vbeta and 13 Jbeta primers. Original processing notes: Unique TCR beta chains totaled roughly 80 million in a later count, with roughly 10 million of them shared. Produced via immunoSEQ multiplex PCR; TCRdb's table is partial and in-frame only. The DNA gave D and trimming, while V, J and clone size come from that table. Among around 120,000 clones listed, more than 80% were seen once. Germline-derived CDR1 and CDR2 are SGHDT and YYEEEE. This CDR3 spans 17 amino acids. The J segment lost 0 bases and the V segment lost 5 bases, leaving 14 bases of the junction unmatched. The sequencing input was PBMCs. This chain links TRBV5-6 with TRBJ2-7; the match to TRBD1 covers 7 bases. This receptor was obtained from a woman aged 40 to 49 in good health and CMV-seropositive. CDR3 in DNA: TGTGCCAGCAGGGAAATACGACAGGGAGATAGCTCCTACGAGCAGTACTTC. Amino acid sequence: CASREIRQGDSSYEQYF.